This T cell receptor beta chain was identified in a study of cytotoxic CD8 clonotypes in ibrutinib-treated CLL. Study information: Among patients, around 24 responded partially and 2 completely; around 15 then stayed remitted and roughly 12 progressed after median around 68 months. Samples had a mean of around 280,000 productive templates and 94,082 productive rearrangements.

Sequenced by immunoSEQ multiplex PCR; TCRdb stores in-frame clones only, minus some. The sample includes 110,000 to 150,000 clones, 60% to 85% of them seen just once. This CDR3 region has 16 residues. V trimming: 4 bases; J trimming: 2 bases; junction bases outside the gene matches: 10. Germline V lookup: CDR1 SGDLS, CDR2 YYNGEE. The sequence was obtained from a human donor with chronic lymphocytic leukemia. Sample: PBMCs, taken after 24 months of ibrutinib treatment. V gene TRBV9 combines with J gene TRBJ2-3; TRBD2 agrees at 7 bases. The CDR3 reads CASSPSLAAATDTQYF. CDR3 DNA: TGTGCCAGCAGCCCTAGCCTAGCGGCAGCCACAGATACGCAGTATTTT.